Below, 16 T cell receptor beta chains from the same sample are listed, as sequenced in a study of shared clonotypes between healthy human individuals. The repertoire was sequenced with immunoSEQ multiplex PCR; TCRdb's copy has only in-frame clones and lacks some. This table holds around 600,000 clones, around 95% found once. Terminally differentiated effector memory CD45RA+ cells were excluded by CCR7 positive selection of CD45RO-negative cells. Sequencing was done on a sample of naive CD8+ T cells sorted from blood. All receptors derive from a woman aged 25 to 39 in good health.

This clone occurred once. V gene TRBV2 combines with J gene TRBJ2-5; TRBD2 matches 12 bases. The germline V gene has CDR1 SNHLY and CDR2 FYNNEI. The CDR3 is 13 amino acids. The V gene end was trimmed by 8 bases and the J gene end by 5 bases; junction bases not matched to a gene: 3. The CDR3 region is CASLAGGGETQYF. DNA of the CDR3: TGTGCCAGCCTAGCGGGAGGGGGGGAGACCCAGTACTTC.

The chain links TRBV7-9 to TRBJ2-7, with TRBD1 matching 8 bases. V gave up 4 bases and J gave up 2 bases; unmatched junction bases: 13. CDR3 length equals 17 residues. Germline V gene lookup returns CDR1 SEHNR and CDR2 FQNEAQ (reference sequence). The CDR3 sequence: CASSSRGETGVTYEQYF. Written as DNA, the CDR3 is TGTGCCAGCAGCTCTAGGGGGGAGACAGGGGTAACCTACGAGCAGTACTTC.

The chain recombines TRBV27 with TRBJ1-3, with 7 bases fitting TRBD1. The CDR3 contains 16 residues. Germline V gene sequence: CDR1 MNHEY, CDR2 SMNVEV (reference sequence). V trimming: 6 bases; J trimming: 0 bases; junction bases outside the gene matches: 8. The CDR3 nucleotides are TGTGCCAGCAGAGCCGGGACAGCGAACTCTGGAAACACCATATATTTT. Amino acids: CASRAGTANSGNTIYF.

The CDR3 region has the DNA TGCGCCAGCAGTCGCCCCCCTAGGAAGGCAGATACGCAGTATTTT. Encoded protein: CASSRPPRKADTQYF. The chain employs TRBV23-1 and TRBJ2-3, with D hard to call. TRBV23-1 falls under the ORF class, with uncertain function. The CDR3 has 15 amino acids. Deletions cut 4 bases from V and 4 bases from J, with 15 bases between.

The J gene is TRBJ2-7, the V gene TRBV28; TRBD2 is a possible D gene (5 bases). The CDR3 spans 14 residues. Germline loops: CDR1 MDHEN, CDR2 SYDVKM. Between the trimmed V and J ends, which lost 3 bases and 3 bases, there was a span of 12 bases. The CDR3 bases are TGTGCCAGCAGTTTTGAGGGCCTGCTCTACGAGCAGTACTTC. As protein: CASSFEGLLYEQYF. Supplemented by reference TRBV28 and TRBJ2-7, the full variable domain reads DVKVTQSSRYLVKRTGEKVFLECVQDMDHENMFWYRQDPGLGLRLIYFSYDVKMKEKGDIPEGYSVSREKKERFSLILESASTNQTSMYLCASSFEGLLYEQYFGPGTRLTVT.

The chain is built from TRBV28 and TRBJ1-5, with 7 bases that match TRBD1. The ends lost 2 bases at V and 5 bases at J; junction bases unmatched: 9. CDR3 length: 16 residues. Germline CDR1 reads MDHEN; CDR2 reads SYDVKM. In DNA, the CDR3 is TGTGCCAGCAGTTTAGTTACAGGGGTCTATGATCAGCCCCAGCATTTT. This translates into CASSLVTGVYDQPQHF.

The chain has TRBV5-1 and TRBJ2-1, with TRBD1 matching 8 bases. The CDR3 consists of 15 residues. From germline, CDR1 is SGHRS and CDR2 YFSETQ. The ends lost 4 bases at V and 4 bases at J; junction bases unmatched: 7. This CDR3 reads CASSHETGEYNEQFF. As DNA, the CDR3 is TGCGCCAGCAGCCATGAGACAGGGGAGTACAATGAGCAGTTCTTC.

The CDR3 is CASSLGHYEQYF. The CDR3 coding sequence is TGTGCCAGCAGCTTGGGACACTACGAGCAGTACTTC. The chain has TRBV5-8 and TRBJ2-7; D gene uncertain. Germline V gene lookup returns CDR1 SGHTS and CDR2 YDEGEE. The CDR3 extends over 12 amino acids. V was pared by 0 bases and J by 3 bases, with 4 bases between.

With respect to this clone: Other nucleotide sequences from this sample produce the same CDR3. This sequence joins TRBV28 and TRBJ1-5; D unclear. The germline CDR1 and CDR2 sequences are MDHEN and SYDVKM. CDR3 size: 14 residues. V lost 2 bases and J lost 0, with 5 bases in between. CDR3 amino acids: CASSLSGSNQPQHF. The CDR3 nucleotides read TGTGCCAGCAGTTTAAGCGGTAGCAATCAGCCCCAGCATTTT.

This sequence joins TRBV5-1 and TRBJ2-2, with 12 positions matching TRBD1. The CDR3 spans 17 residues. Trimming took 2 bases from V and 3 from J; bases not matched to a gene: 5. Germline CDR1 reads SGHRS; CDR2 reads YFSETQ. CDR3 loop: CASSFPGTGGDTGELFF. The DNA of the CDR3 is TGCGCCAGCAGCTTCCCCGGGACAGGGGGCGACACCGGGGAGCTGTTTTTT. The whole variable domain, remainder taken from reference TRBV5-1 and TRBJ2-2, is KAGVTQTPRYLIKTRGQQVTLSCSPISGHRSVSWYQQTPGQGLQFLFEYFSETQRNKGNFPGRFSGRQFSNSRSEMNVSTLELGDSALYLCASSFPGTGGDTGELFFGEGSRLTVL.

This clone was observed once. The chain uses TRBV6-5 and TRBJ2-3, with D perhaps TRBD2 (6 bases). Per the germline V gene, CDR1 is MNHEY and CDR2 is SVGAGI. The CDR3 extends over 13 amino acids. V lost 10 bases, J lost 5 bases, and 16 bases lay in between. The CDR3, as DNA: TGTGCCACAAAGGGCGGGGCCCTAGATACGCAGTATTTT. As protein: CATKGGALDTQYF.

DNA of the CDR3: TGTGCCAGCAGCTCACTCGGGGGCGGGCAGCCCCAGCATTTT. Protein product: CASSSLGGGQPQHF. The rearrangement uses TRBV7-9 and TRBJ1-5; tentatively, D is TRBD1 (6 bases). CDR3 length: 14 amino acids. Germline V lookup: CDR1 SEHNR, CDR2 FQNEAQ (reference sequence). The V end lost 4 bases, the J end lost 7 bases, and 14 bases lay between the germline ends.

The chain uses TRBV27 and TRBJ2-5; a possible D gene is TRBD2 (5 bases). Trimming pared 8 bases from V and 9 bases from J, leaving 13 bases between. Germline CDR1 and CDR2: MNHEY and SMNVEV (reference sequence). The CDR3 consists of 11 residues. The CDR3 loop is CASGPPRAQYF. The CDR3 coding sequence is TGTGCCAGCGGGCCCCCGAGGGCCCAGTACTTC.

The chain combines TRBV11-2 with TRBJ1-5; D possibly corresponds to TRBD1 (5 bases). The CDR3 sequence is 15 residues long. The V end was cut by 1 base, the J end by 0 bases, with 7 bases between. Germline V gene data show CDR1 as SGHAT and CDR2 as FQNNGV. The CDR3 DNA reads TGTGCCAGCAGCTTAGTGACAGATAGCAATCAGCCCCAGCATTTT. Its translation is CASSLVTDSNQPQHF.

The gene calls are TRBV7-8 and TRBJ1-5; no clear D gene. V shed 0 bases and J shed 4 bases, with 10 bases lying between them. This CDR3 is built from 15 residues. Germline V gene data show CDR1 as SGHVS and CDR2 as FQNEAQ. The CDR3 reads CASSLAILKNQPQHF. The CDR3 region has the DNA TGTGCCAGCAGCTTAGCCATACTCAAAAATCAGCCCCAGCATTTT.

The chain carries TRBV19 and TRBJ2-5; 15 bases line up with TRBD2. Trimming at V came to 4 bases and at J to 9 bases, leaving 15 bases not matched to a gene. The CDR3 totals 18 residues. The germline V gene has CDR1 LNHDA and CDR2 SQIVND (reference sequence). This chain's CDR3 is CASSTAGLAGGNKRSQYF. CDR3 DNA: TGTGCCAGTAGTACCGCCGGACTAGCGGGAGGGAACAAGAGATCCCAGTACTTC. The full variable domain, in which reference TRBV19 and TRBJ2-5 provide the parts outside the CDR3, is DGGITQSPKYLFRKEGQNVTLSCEQNLNHDAMYWYRQDPGQGLRLIYYSQIVNDFQKGDIAEGYSVSREKKESFPLTVTSAQKNPTAFYLCASSTAGLAGGNKRSQYFGPGTRLLVL.